The clone carrying this TCR beta chain showed up just a few times. This specimen comes from a study of neoadjuvant anti-PD-1 for oral cavity cancer. Study-level information: Patients without progression received a fourth nivolumab dose around day 43, then surgical resection on days 50-56.

CDR1 and CDR2 (germline): SGHNT, YENEEA. This CDR3 comprises 13 residues. The V and J ends lost 1 base and 2 bases respectively, with 5 bases between them. Repertoires were generated with immunoSEQ multiplex PCR, while TCRdb's copy carries only in-frame clones and drops some. Of 7,000 to 8,000 clones listed, about 54% are singletons. This clonotype was sampled from a person aged 35-79 years with oral cavity squamous cell carcinoma. This specimen was tumor tissue, taken before nivolumab (anti-PD-1) treatment. The chain recombines TRBV11-3 with TRBJ2-5; D gene uncertain. The CDR3 reads CASSLVQQETQYF. The CDR3 nucleotides read TGTGCCAGCAGCTTAGTTCAGCAAGAGACCCAGTACTTC.